This T cell receptor beta chain was identified in a study of Ad26.COV2.S vaccination and SARS-CoV-2 variants. The treatment is: some 19 received Ad26.COV2.S at low or high dose, single or two shots; 5 received placebo; per-sample allocation not given. Following the first vaccine or placebo injection, samples were taken on day 63. The table came from immunoSEQ multiplex PCR; TCRdb's copy has only in-frame clones and leaves some out. The table lists some 290,000 clones, around 85% of them singletons. In germline, CDR1 is SGDLS, CDR2 YYNGEE. This CDR3 has 13 amino acids. The germline V and J ends were trimmed by 3 bases and 6 bases, with 13 bases remaining between them.

The genes are TRBV9 and TRBJ2-7, with D possibly TRBD1 on 5 matching bases. This material consisted of peripheral blood, taken in a trial of Ad26.COV2.S vaccine versus placebo. This TCR derives from a person aged 18 to 59 who received the Ad26.COV2.S COVID-19 vaccine or a placebo. DNA for the CDR3: TGTGCCAGCAGCGGAGTCGGCAGGGCCGAGCAGTACTTC. Amino acids: CASSGVGRAEQYF. The complete variable domain, with remaining parts taken from reference TRBV9 and TRBJ2-7, reads DSGVTQTPKHLITATGQRVTLRCSPRSGDLSVYWYQQSLDQGLQFLIQYYNGEERAKGNILERFSAQQFPDLHSELNLSSLELGDSALYFCASSGVGRAEQYFGPGTRLTVT.